These 28 T cell receptor beta chains originate from one sample sequenced in a study of T cell responses to AZD1222 COVID-19 vaccine. Produced via immunoSEQ multiplex PCR; TCRdb's table is partial and in-frame only. The data show fewer than 100,000 clones, about 92% seen once. The source was peripheral blood, collected on day 0 of AZD1222 vaccination. The receptors were sampled from an adult in good health.

The chain recombines TRBV12-5 with TRBJ1-5; 9 bases align to TRBD1. The trim removed 0 bases at V and 4 bases at J, leaving 19 bases unmatched. Germline V CDR1 and CDR2: LGHNT, FRNRAP. The CDR3 runs 21 residues. The DNA for the CDR3 is TGTGCTAGTGGTTTGGTGGGGGGTGGGACAGGGACCCAACTGGCTAATCAGCCCCAGCATTTT. It specifies CASGLVGGGTGTQLANQPQHF. The variable domain in full, completed from reference TRBV12-5 and TRBJ1-5, reads DARVTQTPRHKVTEMGQEVTMRCQPILGHNTVFWYRQTMMQGLELLAYFRNRAPLDDSGMPKDRFSAEMPDATLATLKIQPSEPRDSAVYFCASGLVGGGTGTQLANQPQHFGDGTRLSIL.

J is TRBJ1-2 and V is TRBV5-1, with D possibly matching TRBD1 (6 bases). Trimming removed 0 bases at V and 8 bases at J, with 14 bases between. The CDR3 spans 14 residues. Germline CDR1 is SGHRS and CDR2 is YFSETQ. CDR3 amino acids: CASSLDRARKGYTF. The DNA of the CDR3 is TGCGCCAGCAGCTTGGACAGGGCCCGAAAGGGCTACACCTTC.

This chain links TRBV11-2 with TRBJ1-6; D may be TRBD1 (5 bases). The CDR3 runs 17 residues. V lost 0 bases to trimming and J lost 1 base, with 10 bases between them. Germline V gene lookup returns CDR1 SGHAT and CDR2 FQNNGV. CDR3: CASSLDPGPSYNSPLHF. Here the CDR3 DNA reads TGTGCCAGCAGCTTAGATCCGGGGCCTTCCTATAATTCACCCCTCCACTTT.

The chain joins TRBV9 to TRBJ2-1; the match to TRBD2 covers 8 bases. The CDR3 extends over 13 amino acids. Germline CDR1 reads SGDLS; CDR2 reads YYNGEE. V shed 0 bases and J 10 bases; nucleotides not matched to a gene: 3. CDR3 sequence (DNA): TGTGCCAGCAGCGTAGCCCCGGGGGGGGAGCAGTTCTTC. Translated: CASSVAPGGEQFF.

The chain has TRBV7-9 and TRBJ1-5; D remains ambiguous. This CDR3 comprises 13 residues. Germline V gene data show CDR1 as SEHNR and CDR2 as FQNEAQ (reference sequence). V lost 5 bases and J 4 bases, leaving 9 bases between the germline ends. The DNA of the CDR3 is TGTGCCAGCAGCGTGGGAGTGAATCAGCCCCAGCATTTT. This sequence encodes CASSVGVNQPQHF.

This rearrangement joins TRBV5-1 to TRBJ2-1; D is uncertain. Trimming left V 4 bases short and J 3 bases short, with 5 bases between. Germline CDR1 SGHRS, CDR2 YFSETQ. This CDR3 is 12 amino acids long. The chain's CDR3 is CASSLFYNEQFF. In nucleotides, the CDR3 is TGCGCCAGCAGCCTCTTCTACAATGAGCAGTTCTTC.

The chain couples TRBV3-1 (or the pseudogene TRBV3-2) to TRBJ2-1, with D possibly TRBD2 on 6 matching bases. Germline V lookup: CDR1 LGHDT, CDR2 YNNKEL (reference sequence). The CDR3 totals 14 residues. Trimming removed 0 bases at V and 11 bases at J, with 14 bases between. The CDR3 spells CASSQERRAGQQFF. In DNA, the CDR3 is TGTGCCAGCAGCCAAGAAAGGAGGGCCGGACAGCAGTTCTTC.

V usage is TRBV29-1 and J usage is TRBJ2-1; tentative D call: TRBD2 (6 bases). Per the germline V gene, CDR1 is SQVTM and CDR2 is ANQGSEA. V gave up 8 bases and J gave up 3 bases, with 14 bases separating them. The CDR3 totals 13 residues. Written as DNA, the CDR3 is TGCAGCTCGGCGGGAAGGAACTACAATGAGCAGTTCTTC. Residues: CSSAGRNYNEQFF.

The gene calls are TRBV6-5 and TRBJ1-3; TRBD1 is a possible D gene (5 bases). From germline, CDR1 is MNHEY and CDR2 SVGAGI. This CDR3 has 14 residues. Trimming removed 6 bases at V and 4 bases at J, with 13 bases between. Here the CDR3 DNA reads TGTGCCAGCAGCCCAGGGAGTGAAGGAAACACCATATATTTT. It yields the protein CASSPGSEGNTIYF.

The V and J genes are TRBV7-9 and TRBJ2-1, with unresolved D. V lost 3 bases, J lost 5 bases, and 2 bases lay in between. CDR1 and CDR2 (germline): SEHNR, FQNEAQ (reference sequence). The CDR3 covers 11 residues. Here the CDR3 DNA reads TGTGCCAGCAGCTTTGACAATGAGCAGTTCTTC. This translates into CASSFDNEQFF.

This chain uses TRBV18 with TRBJ2-2; tentatively, D is TRBD1 (5 bases). This CDR3 has 16 residues. From germline, CDR1 is KGHSH and CDR2 LQKENI. V gave up 5 bases and J gave up 5 bases, with 18 bases separating them. CDR3 region: CASSASQDVETGELFF. CDR3 DNA sequence: TGTGCCAGCTCAGCTTCACAGGACGTGGAGACCGGGGAGCTGTTTTTT.

The gene calls are TRBV5-5 and TRBJ1-6; D perhaps matches TRBD1 (6 bases). Germline values: CDR1 SGHKS, CDR2 YYEKEE (reference sequence). V was trimmed by 5 bases and J by 7 bases, leaving 16 bases between them. The CDR3 is made up of 15 amino acids. This CDR3 is CASRGSGARNSPLHF. The CDR3 nucleotides are TGTGCCAGCAGGGGTTCGGGGGCGAGAAATTCACCCCTCCACTTT.

This clone was found a few times. V gene TRBV18 combines with J gene TRBJ1-1; D is uncertain. The CDR3 sequence is 14 residues long. V was trimmed by 0 bases and J by 1 base, leaving 6 bases between them. Per the germline V gene, CDR1 is KGHSH and CDR2 is LQKENI. The DNA of the CDR3 is TGTGCCAGCTCACCACCAAGGGCGAACACTGAAGCTTTCTTT. Residues: CASSPPRANTEAFF. The full variable domain, its missing parts supplied by reference TRBV18 and TRBJ1-1, is NAGVMQNPRHLVRRRGQEARLRCSPMKGHSHVYWYRQLPEEGLKFMVYLQKENIIDESGMPKERFSAEFPKEGPSILRIQQVVRGDSAAYFCASSPPRANTEAFFGQGTRLTVV.

The genes are TRBV7-7 and TRBJ2-1, with D unresolved. This CDR3 spans 14 amino acids. Germline V gene data show CDR1 as SSHAT and CDR2 as FNYEAQ (reference sequence). The germline V and J ends were trimmed by 6 bases and 9 bases, with 18 bases remaining between them. The CDR3 loop reads CASSPTGGQGEQFF. CDR3 sequence (DNA): TGTGCCAGCAGTCCTACCGGTGGGCAAGGTGAGCAGTTCTTC.

The chain carries TRBV18 and TRBJ1-5, with D unresolved. CDR1 is KGHSH, CDR2 LQKENI, per germline. The CDR3 sequence is 16 residues long. Deletions cut 4 bases from V and 3 bases from J, with 16 bases between. The CDR3 spells CASSLTVRSFNQPQHF. The CDR3 bases are TGTGCCAGCTCACTAACGGTACGCTCCTTCAATCAGCCCCAGCATTTT.

This chain joins TRBV7-2 and TRBJ1-3; 7 positions agree with TRBD1. Germline CDR1 reads SGHTA; CDR2 reads FQGNSA. This CDR3 comprises 16 residues. J lost 0 bases, V lost 3 bases, and 5 bases had no gene match. CDR3 loop: CASSLQGQSSGNTIYF. CDR3 nucleotides: TGTGCCAGCAGCTTGCAGGGACAGAGCTCTGGAAACACCATATATTTT.

V usage is TRBV19 and J usage is TRBJ2-5, with TRBD2 identical over 8 bases. Unmatched junction bases numbered 11, after V lost 4 bases and J lost 4 bases. This CDR3 is 16 amino acids long. Germline CDR1 reads LNHDA; CDR2 reads SQIVND (reference sequence). As DNA, the CDR3 is TGTGCCAGTAGTAGAAGTGAGCGGGAGCAATCAGAGACCCAGTACTTC. This codes for CASSRSEREQSETQYF.

This rearrangement joins TRBV4-1 to TRBJ1-4, with 9 bases matching TRBD1. This CDR3 has 16 residues. The V segment lost 4 bases and the J segment 7 bases; nucleotides outside the gene matches: 10. Germline CDR1 reads MGHRA; CDR2 reads YSYEKL. The CDR3 DNA follows: TGCGCCAGCAGCCGGGAACAGGGGGCTCCTTTTGAAAAACTGTTTTTT. Translating gives CASSREQGAPFEKLFF.

The chain has TRBV9 and TRBJ1-1; 8 bases line up with TRBD1. This CDR3 comprises 17 residues. Germline trimming cut 0 bases from V and 0 bases from J; bases unmatched to any gene: 7. CDR1 and CDR2 (germline): SGDLS, YYNGEE. In nucleotides, the CDR3 is TGTGCCAGCAGCGTAGACCCACAGGGGGGGATGAACACTGAAGCTTTCTTT. Protein: CASSVDPQGGMNTEAFF.

The V call is TRBV27, the J call TRBJ1-4, with 9 bases fitting TRBD1. CDR3 length: 16 residues. From germline, CDR1 is MNHEY and CDR2 SMNVEV (reference sequence). V was pared by 4 bases and J by 8 bases, with 11 bases of the junction left unmatched. The CDR3 sequence: CASSSNSGTGLEKLFF. The CDR3 DNA sequence: TGTGCCAGCAGTTCGAACTCCGGGACAGGGTTAGAAAAACTGTTTTTT.

V is TRBV27 and J is TRBJ1-2; D might be TRBD1 (5 bases). Germline V CDR1 and CDR2: MNHEY, SMNVEV (reference sequence). The CDR3 runs 14 residues. V lost 3 bases and J lost 0, with 8 bases in between. CDR3 coding DNA: TGTGCCAGCAGTTTGAGGGGATCTAACTATGGCTACACCTTC. This encodes CASSLRGSNYGYTF.

Written as DNA, the CDR3 is TGTGCCAGCAGTACCGGGTCCAAGAATGAAGCTTTCTTT. Its translation: CASSTGSKNEAFF. The chain uses TRBV12-3 or TRBV12-4 and TRBJ1-1; no reliable D call. CDR3 size: 13 residues. V was cut by 5 bases and J by 7 bases, with 14 bases left in between.

DNA of the CDR3: TGTGCCAGCAGTGACGGGACAGGGGGGAGGTCGACTCTGTATGGCTACACCTTC. Its translation is CASSDGTGGRSTLYGYTF. V and J are TRBV2 and TRBJ1-2; 11 nucleotides align to TRBD1. The CDR3 spans 18 residues. V shed 3 bases, J shed 5 bases, and the junction held 14 bases outside the gene matches. The germline V gene has CDR1 SNHLY and CDR2 FYNNEI.

The chain links TRBV15 to TRBJ2-7; D not resolved. There are 13 residues in the CDR3. V lost 4 bases and J 5 bases, leaving 12 bases between the germline ends. The germline CDR1 and CDR2 sequences are LNHNV and YYDKDF (reference sequence). The CDR3 DNA is TGTGCCACCAGCATCCCAGGATTCGACGAGCAGTACTTC. Protein product: CATSIPGFDEQYF.

This clone occurred once. The chain combines TRBV27 with TRBJ1-1, with D unresolved. The CDR3 runs to 12 residues. The germline gives CDR1 MNHEY, CDR2 SMNVEV (reference sequence). V shed 5 bases and J shed 5 bases, with 9 bases lying between them. CDR3 sequence reads: CASSPKGTEAFF. The CDR3 nucleotides read TGTGCCAGCAGTCCCAAGGGAACTGAAGCTTTCTTT.

The chain is built from TRBV6-1 and TRBJ2-2; possible D gene TRBD1, 5 bases. There are 14 residues in the CDR3. Trimming removed 3 bases at V and 5 bases at J, with 10 bases between. Germline CDR1 and CDR2: MNHNS and SASEGT. CDR3 sequence (DNA): TGTGCCAGCAGTGAGAAGGGGCGGACCGGGGAGCTGTTTTTT. This sequence encodes CASSEKGRTGELFF.

This clone showed up just a few times. The genes are TRBV5-5 and TRBJ1-1; D may be TRBD1 (5 bases). The CDR3 is 18 residues long. The V gene lost 5 bases and the J gene lost 4 bases, with 27 bases spanning the gap. The germline V gene encodes CDR1 SGHKS and CDR2 YYEKEE (reference sequence). CDR3 DNA: TGTGCCAGCAGTCCAGGGAACTTGCGCCCCTCCGGCGGCACTGAAGCTTTCTTT. It yields the protein CASSPGNLRPSGGTEAFF.

The chain uses TRBV2 and TRBJ1-4; a possible D gene is TRBD1 (5 bases). Between the trimmed V and J ends, which lost 5 bases and 0 bases, there was a span of 16 bases. There are 17 residues in the CDR3. CDR1 is SNHLY and CDR2 is FYNNEI in the germline V gene. CDR3 sequence (DNA): TGTGCCAGCAGTTCGGACATGATTTCGGCAACTAATGAAAAACTGTTTTTT. Its translation: CASSSDMISATNEKLFF.